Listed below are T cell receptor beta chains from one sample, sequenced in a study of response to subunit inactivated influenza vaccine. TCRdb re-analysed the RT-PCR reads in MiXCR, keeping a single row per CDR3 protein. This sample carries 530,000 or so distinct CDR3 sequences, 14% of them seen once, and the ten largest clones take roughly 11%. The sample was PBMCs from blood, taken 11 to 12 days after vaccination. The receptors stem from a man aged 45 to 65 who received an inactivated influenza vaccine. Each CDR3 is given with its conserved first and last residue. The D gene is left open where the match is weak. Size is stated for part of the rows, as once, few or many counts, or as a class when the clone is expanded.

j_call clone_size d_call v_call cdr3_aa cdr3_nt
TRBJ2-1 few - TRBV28 CASSLYGLSSYNEQFF TGTGCCAGCAGTTTATATGGGTTGAGCTCCTACAATGAGCAGTTCTTC
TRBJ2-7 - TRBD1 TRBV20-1 CSAEDRGTGEQYF TGCAGTGCTGAGGACAGGGGGACGGGTGAGCAGTACTTC
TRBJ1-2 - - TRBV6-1 CASSRDGHYGYTF TGTGCCAGCAGTCGGGACGGGCACTATGGCTACACCTTC
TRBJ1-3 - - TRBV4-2 CASGTGLFSGNTIYF TGTGCCAGCGGAACAGGACTTTTCTCTGGAAACACCATATATTTT
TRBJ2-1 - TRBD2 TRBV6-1 CATGRSGRFNEQFF TGTGCCACCGGACGAAGCGGGAGGTTTAATGAGCAGTTCTTC
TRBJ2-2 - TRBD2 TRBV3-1 CASSQGRRGVNTGELFF TGTGCCAGCAGCCAAGGTCGTCGGGGGGTGAACACCGGGGAGCTGTTTTTT
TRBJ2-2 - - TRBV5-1 CASSSETVTGELFF TGCGCCAGCAGCTCCGAGACAGTCACCGGGGAGCTGTTTTTT
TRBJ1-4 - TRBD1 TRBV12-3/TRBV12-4 CASRSGTGREKLFF TGTGCCAGCAGATCCGGGACAGGGCGTGAAAAACTGTTTTTT
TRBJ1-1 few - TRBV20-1 CSARDRATWTTEAFF TGCAGTGCTAGAGATAGGGCCACCTGGACCACTGAAGCTTTCTTT
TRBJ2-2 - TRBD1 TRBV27 CASSGTGQGYYGGELFF TGTGCCAGCAGTGGCACGGGACAGGGGTATTATGGCGGGGAGCTGTTTTTT
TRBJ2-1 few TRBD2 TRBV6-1 CASGTSPRPRDEQFF TGTGCCAGCGGGACTAGCCCAAGACCCAGGGATGAGCAGTTCTTC
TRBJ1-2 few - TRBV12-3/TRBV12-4 CASSPRSRRHGYTF TGTGCCAGCAGTCCTCGGTCCCGGCGCCATGGCTACACCTTC
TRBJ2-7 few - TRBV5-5 CASSLRAAVSSYEQYF TGTGCCAGCAGCTTGCGAGCAGCGGTGAGCTCCTACGAGCAGTACTTC
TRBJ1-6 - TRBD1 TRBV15 CATSTSTGSSYNSPLHF TGTGCCACCAGCACATCGACAGGGAGCTCCTATAATTCACCCCTCCACTTT
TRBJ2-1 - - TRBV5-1 CASSLATTSYNEQFF TGCGCCAGCAGCTTGGCGACAACGTCCTACAATGAGCAGTTCTTC
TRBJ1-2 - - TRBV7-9 CASSFVTSYGYTF TGTGCCAGCAGCTTTGTGACTTCTTATGGCTACACCTTC
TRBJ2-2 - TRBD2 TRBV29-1 CSARGREGIGELFF TGCAGCGCCCGGGGCAGGGAGGGCATCGGGGAGCTGTTTTTT
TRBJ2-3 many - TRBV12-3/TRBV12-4 CASSLRQEGDTQYF TGTGCCAGCAGTTTAAGACAGGAAGGAGATACGCAGTATTTT
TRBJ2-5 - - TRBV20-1 CSAPHVETQNF TGCAGTGCTCCCCACGTGGAGACCCAGAACTTC
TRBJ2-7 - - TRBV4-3 CASSQYSSRVHEQYF TGCGCCAGCAGCCAATATTCCAGTAGGGTCCACGAGCAGTACTTC
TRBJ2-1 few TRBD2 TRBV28 CASSSPGLFNEQFF TGTGCCAGCAGTTCCCCGGGACTATTCAATGAGCAGTTCTTC
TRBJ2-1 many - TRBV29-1 CSVGWLAYDNEQFF TGCAGCGTTGGTTGGCTAGCGTATGACAATGAGCAGTTCTTC
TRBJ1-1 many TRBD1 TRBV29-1 CSVAGTANTEAFF TGCAGCGTCGCCGGGACAGCAAACACTGAAGCTTTCTTT
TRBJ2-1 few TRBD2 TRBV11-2 CASSLSSGLAGFEQFF TGTGCCAGCAGCTTGAGTTCGGGACTAGCGGGTTTTGAGCAGTTCTTC
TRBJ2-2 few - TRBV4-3 CASSQRMGTGELFF TGCGCCAGCAGCCAACGTATGGGGACCGGGGAGCTGTTTTTT
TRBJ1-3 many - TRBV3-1 CASSHRGEGGNTIYF TGTGCCAGCAGCCATAGGGGGGAAGGTGGAAACACCATATATTTT
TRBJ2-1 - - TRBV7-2 CASSSYGSSYNEQFF TGTGCCAGCAGCTCATACGGGAGCTCCTACAATGAGCAGTTCTTC
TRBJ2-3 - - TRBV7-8 CASQTEGGVTDTQYF TGTGCCAGCCAGACGGAGGGGGGGGTCACAGATACGCAGTATTTT